This T cell receptor beta chain is drawn from a study of blood T cell repertoires in COVID-19. The germline gives CDR1 MNHEY, CDR2 SVGAGI. V was trimmed by 8 bases and J by 8 bases, leaving 9 bases between them. The CDR3 has 10 residues. Measured with immunoSEQ multiplex PCR; TCRdb has only the in-frame clones, and not every one. Here the sample spans 250,000 or so clones, 83% being singletons. The sample taken for sequencing was peripheral blood. The receptor comes from a human donor in a cohort sampled during active COVID-19. The V gene is TRBV6-5, the J gene TRBJ1-1, with a weak D call TRBD1 (5 bases). In DNA form, the CDR3 reads TGTGCCAGCGTAAGGGGCGAAGCTTTCTTT. This gives the protein CASVRGEAFF.